In this sample, the clone carrying this T cell receptor beta chain turned up many times. Its antigen is not identified. The sample is drawn from a study of T cells in Graves' hyperthyroidism and ophthalmopathy. The overall study: Peripheral blood collection took place at initial diagnosis, before any treatment.

The CDR3 has 11 residues. The V gene's germline CDR1 is KGHSH and CDR2 LQKENI. Trimming stripped 3 bases from V and 4 bases from J, with 3 bases between. Template material for amplifying TCR beta CDR3 regions consisted of RNA transcripts. The HTBI primer set was used in a first-round RT-PCR of the TCR CDR3. MiXCR was run by TCRdb on the multiplex PCR reads, yielding one entry per CDR3 protein. The top ten clones hold approximately 35% of a sample with about 290,000 distinct CDR3 sequences, 16% of them seen once. Study-wide points: Most thyroid clonotypes that were expanded above 0.001 also turned up in blood.

This TCR derives from a man between 25 and 39 years old with Graves' hyperthyroidism. Sequencing used blood. The chain employs TRBV18 and TRBJ1-2; D is unresolved. The CDR3 nucleotides are TGTGCCAGCTCACCGGCCTATGGCTACACCTTC. Encoded protein: CASSPAYGYTF.